Each of the 13 T cell receptor beta chains below was sequenced from the same sample in a study of shared clonotypes between healthy human individuals. Using immunoSEQ multiplex PCR, the repertoire was profiled, and TCRdb retains in-frame clones only, with some absent. The table has nearly 1,000,000 clones, 60% to 85% seen once. Source material: memory CD4+ T cells sorted from blood. Subset: CD45RA-negative fraction. All receptors derive from a young man in good health.

Concerning this clone itself: At one end, the junction sequence differs from germline, possibly due to a read error. V gene TRBV2 combines with J gene TRBJ1-5; D is unclear. Looked up from germline, CDR1 is SNHLY and CDR2 is FYNNEI. The CDR3 covers 13 residues. The CDR3 here is CASREGPNQPQHF. CDR3 DNA sequence: TGTGCCAGCAGGGAAGGACCCAATCAGCCCCAGCATTTT. The full variable domain, its missing parts supplied by reference TRBV2 and TRBJ1-5, is EPEVTQTPSHQVTQMGQEVILRCVPISNHLYFYWYRQILGQKVEFLVSFYNNEISEKSEIFDDQFSVERPDGSNFTLKIRSTKLEDSAMYFCASREGPNQPQHFGDGTRLSIL.

In its sample, this clone was seen once. The genes are TRBV18 and TRBJ2-7; D is unclear. With 6 bases removed from V and 6 bases from J, the gap between germline ends came to 18 bases. The length of the CDR3 is 14 residues. CDR1 is KGHSH and CDR2 is LQKENI in the germline V gene. The CDR3 DNA reads as TGTGCCAGCTCTCAAGGCGGCCTATCGGCCGAGCAGTACTTC. Its protein is CASSQGGLSAEQYF.

The chain joins TRBV10-3 to TRBJ2-7; D is uncertain. V was pared by 7 bases and J by 2 bases, with 15 bases between. The CDR3 is 14 residues long. Germline lookup yields CDR1 ENHRY and CDR2 SYGVKD. The CDR3 DNA reads as TGTGCCATCAAAGGTCCCACGTTAACCTACGAGCAGTACTTC. Translating gives CAIKGPTLTYEQYF.

This clone has just a few counts. The chain combines TRBV6-6 with TRBJ1-2; 7 positions match TRBD1. CDR1 is MNHNY and CDR2 is SVGAGI in the germline V gene (reference sequence). The CDR3 runs to 14 residues. The V segment lost 2 bases and the J segment 8 bases; nucleotides outside the gene matches: 8. The CDR3 loop is CASSYGGQRWGYTF. In nucleotides, the CDR3 is TGTGCCAGCAGTTACGGGGGACAGCGTTGGGGCTACACCTTC.

This clone has a handful of counts. Other DNA sequences from this sample encode an identical CDR3 as well. The gene calls are TRBV30 and TRBJ2-1, with D perhaps TRBD2 (6 bases). This CDR3 spans 12 amino acids. V gave up 3 bases and J gave up 9 bases, with 12 bases separating them. In germline, CDR1 is GTSNPN, CDR2 SVGIG (reference sequence). DNA for the CDR3: TGTGCCTGGAGGGAGGGCTTGGGTGAGCAGTTCTTC. This gives the protein CAWREGLGEQFF.

This clone appeared a few times. In DNA form, the CDR3 reads TGTGCCAGCAGCTTGGGTAATGGGATCAGCTATGGCTACACCTTC. Its translation: CASSLGNGISYGYTF. The gene calls are TRBV11-2 and TRBJ1-2, with unresolved D. This CDR3 is built from 15 residues. CDR1 and CDR2 (germline): SGHAT, FQNNGV. The V end lost 3 bases, the J end lost 4 bases, and 15 bases lay between the germline ends. Full variable domain (missing parts from reference TRBV11-2 and TRBJ1-2): EAGVAQSPRYKIIEKRQSVAFWCNPISGHATLYWYQQILGQGPKLLIQFQNNGVVDDSQLPKDRFSAERLKGVDSTLKIQPAKLEDSAVYLCASSLGNGISYGYTFGSGTRLTVV.

This sequence joins TRBV10-3 and TRBJ2-1; tentative D call: TRBD2 (6 bases). Germline V CDR1 and CDR2: ENHRY, SYGVKD. V was trimmed by 0 bases and J by 1 base, leaving 10 bases between them. The CDR3 runs to 16 residues. Here the CDR3 reads CAISESTGLSYNEQFF. CDR3 coding DNA: TGTGCCATCAGTGAGTCGACGGGACTTTCCTACAATGAGCAGTTCTTC.

The chain combines TRBV7-8 with TRBJ2-1; the D gene is possibly TRBD2 (7 bases). The CDR3 contains 16 residues. The germline gives CDR1 SGHVS, CDR2 FQNEAQ. Deletions cut 5 bases from V and 10 bases from J, with 24 bases between. CDR3: CASSANAGATTTEQFF. The CDR3 region has the DNA TGTGCCAGCAGCGCCAATGCGGGGGCGACTACAACGGAGCAGTTCTTC.

Of note for this clone: The limits of the CDR3 on the DNA are not certain, so only TCRdb's listed CDR3 is given. Other DNA sequences in this sample translate to the same CDR3. The chain uses TRBV7-2 and TRBJ2-7; the table's TRBD2 call for D was not verified on the DNA. CDR1 is SGHTA, CDR2 FQGNSA, per germline. Both ends counted, the CDR3 spans 16 residues. This CDR3 is CASSLVGGGSSYEQYF.

This sequence joins TRBV6-5 and TRBJ1-1; no definite D call. The CDR3 runs to 14 residues. Trimming shortened V by 0 bases and J by 2 bases, and 7 bases separated the two germline ends. Germline assignment: CDR1 MNHEY and CDR2 SVGAGI. CDR3 sequence reads: CASSYSNLNTEAFF. The CDR3 DNA reads as TGTGCCAGCAGTTACTCGAATCTAAACACTGAAGCTTTCTTT.

The chain combines TRBV5-6 with TRBJ2-2; TRBD2 aligns across 11 bases. Germline lookup yields CDR1 SGHDT and CDR2 YYEEEE. The J segment lost 5 bases and the V segment lost 1 base, leaving 7 bases of the junction unmatched. The CDR3 covers 17 residues. The CDR3 coding sequence is TGTGCCAGCAGCTTGAGGCTAGCGGGAGGAAGTACCGGGGAGCTGTTTTTT. It is translated as CASSLRLAGGSTGELFF. The full variable domain, with the rest looked up from reference TRBV5-6 and TRBJ2-2, is DAGVTQSPTHLIKTRGQQVTLRCSPKSGHDTVSWYQQALGQGPQFIFQYYEEEERQRGNFPDRFSGHQFPNYSSELNVNALLLGDSALYLCASSLRLAGGSTGELFFGEGSRLTVL.

J is TRBJ2-6 and V is TRBV25-1, with a possible D match to TRBD1 (7 bases). Trimming removed 3 bases at V and 2 bases at J, with 14 bases between. The CDR3 runs 17 residues. Germline V gene sequence: CDR1 MGHDK, CDR2 SYGVNS. The CDR3 sequence is CASSEGGTGAGANVLTF. The CDR3 DNA reads TGTGCCAGCAGTGAGGGGGGTACAGGGGCTGGGGCCAACGTCCTGACTTTC.

This clone was found once. CDR3 residues: CASSLAGGPAGELFF. In DNA form, the CDR3 reads TGCGCCAGCAGCTTGGCGGGAGGGCCAGCCGGGGAGCTGTTTTTT. The chain uses TRBV5-1 and TRBJ2-2; TRBD2 matches 8 bases. The CDR3 contains 15 residues. Germline CDR1 and CDR2: SGHRS and YFSETQ. J gave up 6 bases and V 0 bases, and 4 bases lay outside the gene matches.